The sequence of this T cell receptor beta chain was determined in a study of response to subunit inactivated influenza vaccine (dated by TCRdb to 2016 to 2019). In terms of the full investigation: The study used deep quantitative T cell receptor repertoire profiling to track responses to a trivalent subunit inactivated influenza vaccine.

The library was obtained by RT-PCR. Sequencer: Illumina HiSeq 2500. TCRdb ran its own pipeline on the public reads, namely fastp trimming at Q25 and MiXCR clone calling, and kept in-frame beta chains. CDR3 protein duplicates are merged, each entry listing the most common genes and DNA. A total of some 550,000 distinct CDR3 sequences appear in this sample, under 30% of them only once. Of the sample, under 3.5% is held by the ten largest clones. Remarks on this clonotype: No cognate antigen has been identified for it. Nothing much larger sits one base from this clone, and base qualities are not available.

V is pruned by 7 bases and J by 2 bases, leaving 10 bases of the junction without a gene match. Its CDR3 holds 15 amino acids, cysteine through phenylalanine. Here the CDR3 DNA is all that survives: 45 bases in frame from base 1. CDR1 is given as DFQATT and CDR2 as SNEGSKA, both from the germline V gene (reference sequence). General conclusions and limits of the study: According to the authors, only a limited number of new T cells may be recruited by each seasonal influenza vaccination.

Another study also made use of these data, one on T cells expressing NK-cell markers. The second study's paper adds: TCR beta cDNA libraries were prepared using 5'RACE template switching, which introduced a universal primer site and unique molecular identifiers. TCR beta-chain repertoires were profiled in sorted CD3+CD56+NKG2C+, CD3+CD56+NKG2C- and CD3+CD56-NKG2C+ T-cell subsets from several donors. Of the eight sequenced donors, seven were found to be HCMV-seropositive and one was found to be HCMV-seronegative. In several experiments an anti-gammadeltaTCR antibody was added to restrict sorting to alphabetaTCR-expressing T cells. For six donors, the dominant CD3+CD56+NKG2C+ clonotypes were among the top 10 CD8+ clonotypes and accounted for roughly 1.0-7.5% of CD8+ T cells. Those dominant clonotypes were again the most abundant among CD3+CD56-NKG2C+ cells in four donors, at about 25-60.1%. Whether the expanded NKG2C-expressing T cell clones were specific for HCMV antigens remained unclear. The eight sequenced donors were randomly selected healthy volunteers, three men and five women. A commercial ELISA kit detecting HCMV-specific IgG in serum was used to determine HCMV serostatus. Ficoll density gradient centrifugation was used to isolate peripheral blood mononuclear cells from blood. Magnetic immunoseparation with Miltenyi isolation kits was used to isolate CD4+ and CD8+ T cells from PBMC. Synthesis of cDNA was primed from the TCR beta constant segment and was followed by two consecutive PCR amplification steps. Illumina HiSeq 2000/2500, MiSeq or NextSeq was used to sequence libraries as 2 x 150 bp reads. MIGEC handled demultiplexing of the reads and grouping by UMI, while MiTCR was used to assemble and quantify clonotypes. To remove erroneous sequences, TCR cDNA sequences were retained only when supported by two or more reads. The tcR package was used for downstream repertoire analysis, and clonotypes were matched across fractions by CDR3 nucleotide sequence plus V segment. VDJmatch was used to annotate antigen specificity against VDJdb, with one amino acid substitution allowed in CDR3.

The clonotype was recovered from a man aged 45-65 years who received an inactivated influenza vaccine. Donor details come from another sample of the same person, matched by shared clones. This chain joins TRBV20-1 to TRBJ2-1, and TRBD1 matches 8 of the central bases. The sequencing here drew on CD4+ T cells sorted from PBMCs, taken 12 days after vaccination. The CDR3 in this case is CSEVPRDRTYNEQFF. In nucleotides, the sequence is TGCAGTGAGGTCCCTCGGGACAGGACCTACAATGAGCAGTTCTTC.